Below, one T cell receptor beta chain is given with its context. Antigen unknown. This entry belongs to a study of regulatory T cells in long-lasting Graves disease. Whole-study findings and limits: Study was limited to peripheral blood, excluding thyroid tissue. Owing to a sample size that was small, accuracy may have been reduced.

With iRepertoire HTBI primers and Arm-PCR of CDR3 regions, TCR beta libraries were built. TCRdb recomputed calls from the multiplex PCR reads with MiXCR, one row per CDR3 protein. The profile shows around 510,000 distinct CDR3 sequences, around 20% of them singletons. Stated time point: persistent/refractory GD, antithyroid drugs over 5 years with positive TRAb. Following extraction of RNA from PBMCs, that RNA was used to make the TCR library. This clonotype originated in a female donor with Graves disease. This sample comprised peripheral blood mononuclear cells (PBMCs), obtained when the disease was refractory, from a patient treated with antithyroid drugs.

The CDR3 nucleotides are TGTGCCAGCAGCTTAGTCACGGGGCAAAGCTCCTACGAGCAGTACTTC. Its protein is CASSLVTGQSSYEQYF. V and J are TRBV7-2 and TRBJ2-7, with D tentatively TRBD1 or TRBD2 (5 bases each). This CDR3 has 16 residues. Trimming pared 1 base from V and 0 bases from J, leaving 13 bases between. Germline V gene sequence: CDR1 SGHTA, CDR2 FQGNSA. The full variable domain, its missing parts supplied by reference TRBV7-2 and TRBJ2-7, is GAGVSQSPSNKVTEKGKDVELRCDPISGHTALYWYRQSLGQGLEFLIYFQGNSAPDKSGLPSDRFSAERTGGSVSTLTIQRTQQEDSAVYLCASSLVTGQSSYEQYFGPGTRLTVT.